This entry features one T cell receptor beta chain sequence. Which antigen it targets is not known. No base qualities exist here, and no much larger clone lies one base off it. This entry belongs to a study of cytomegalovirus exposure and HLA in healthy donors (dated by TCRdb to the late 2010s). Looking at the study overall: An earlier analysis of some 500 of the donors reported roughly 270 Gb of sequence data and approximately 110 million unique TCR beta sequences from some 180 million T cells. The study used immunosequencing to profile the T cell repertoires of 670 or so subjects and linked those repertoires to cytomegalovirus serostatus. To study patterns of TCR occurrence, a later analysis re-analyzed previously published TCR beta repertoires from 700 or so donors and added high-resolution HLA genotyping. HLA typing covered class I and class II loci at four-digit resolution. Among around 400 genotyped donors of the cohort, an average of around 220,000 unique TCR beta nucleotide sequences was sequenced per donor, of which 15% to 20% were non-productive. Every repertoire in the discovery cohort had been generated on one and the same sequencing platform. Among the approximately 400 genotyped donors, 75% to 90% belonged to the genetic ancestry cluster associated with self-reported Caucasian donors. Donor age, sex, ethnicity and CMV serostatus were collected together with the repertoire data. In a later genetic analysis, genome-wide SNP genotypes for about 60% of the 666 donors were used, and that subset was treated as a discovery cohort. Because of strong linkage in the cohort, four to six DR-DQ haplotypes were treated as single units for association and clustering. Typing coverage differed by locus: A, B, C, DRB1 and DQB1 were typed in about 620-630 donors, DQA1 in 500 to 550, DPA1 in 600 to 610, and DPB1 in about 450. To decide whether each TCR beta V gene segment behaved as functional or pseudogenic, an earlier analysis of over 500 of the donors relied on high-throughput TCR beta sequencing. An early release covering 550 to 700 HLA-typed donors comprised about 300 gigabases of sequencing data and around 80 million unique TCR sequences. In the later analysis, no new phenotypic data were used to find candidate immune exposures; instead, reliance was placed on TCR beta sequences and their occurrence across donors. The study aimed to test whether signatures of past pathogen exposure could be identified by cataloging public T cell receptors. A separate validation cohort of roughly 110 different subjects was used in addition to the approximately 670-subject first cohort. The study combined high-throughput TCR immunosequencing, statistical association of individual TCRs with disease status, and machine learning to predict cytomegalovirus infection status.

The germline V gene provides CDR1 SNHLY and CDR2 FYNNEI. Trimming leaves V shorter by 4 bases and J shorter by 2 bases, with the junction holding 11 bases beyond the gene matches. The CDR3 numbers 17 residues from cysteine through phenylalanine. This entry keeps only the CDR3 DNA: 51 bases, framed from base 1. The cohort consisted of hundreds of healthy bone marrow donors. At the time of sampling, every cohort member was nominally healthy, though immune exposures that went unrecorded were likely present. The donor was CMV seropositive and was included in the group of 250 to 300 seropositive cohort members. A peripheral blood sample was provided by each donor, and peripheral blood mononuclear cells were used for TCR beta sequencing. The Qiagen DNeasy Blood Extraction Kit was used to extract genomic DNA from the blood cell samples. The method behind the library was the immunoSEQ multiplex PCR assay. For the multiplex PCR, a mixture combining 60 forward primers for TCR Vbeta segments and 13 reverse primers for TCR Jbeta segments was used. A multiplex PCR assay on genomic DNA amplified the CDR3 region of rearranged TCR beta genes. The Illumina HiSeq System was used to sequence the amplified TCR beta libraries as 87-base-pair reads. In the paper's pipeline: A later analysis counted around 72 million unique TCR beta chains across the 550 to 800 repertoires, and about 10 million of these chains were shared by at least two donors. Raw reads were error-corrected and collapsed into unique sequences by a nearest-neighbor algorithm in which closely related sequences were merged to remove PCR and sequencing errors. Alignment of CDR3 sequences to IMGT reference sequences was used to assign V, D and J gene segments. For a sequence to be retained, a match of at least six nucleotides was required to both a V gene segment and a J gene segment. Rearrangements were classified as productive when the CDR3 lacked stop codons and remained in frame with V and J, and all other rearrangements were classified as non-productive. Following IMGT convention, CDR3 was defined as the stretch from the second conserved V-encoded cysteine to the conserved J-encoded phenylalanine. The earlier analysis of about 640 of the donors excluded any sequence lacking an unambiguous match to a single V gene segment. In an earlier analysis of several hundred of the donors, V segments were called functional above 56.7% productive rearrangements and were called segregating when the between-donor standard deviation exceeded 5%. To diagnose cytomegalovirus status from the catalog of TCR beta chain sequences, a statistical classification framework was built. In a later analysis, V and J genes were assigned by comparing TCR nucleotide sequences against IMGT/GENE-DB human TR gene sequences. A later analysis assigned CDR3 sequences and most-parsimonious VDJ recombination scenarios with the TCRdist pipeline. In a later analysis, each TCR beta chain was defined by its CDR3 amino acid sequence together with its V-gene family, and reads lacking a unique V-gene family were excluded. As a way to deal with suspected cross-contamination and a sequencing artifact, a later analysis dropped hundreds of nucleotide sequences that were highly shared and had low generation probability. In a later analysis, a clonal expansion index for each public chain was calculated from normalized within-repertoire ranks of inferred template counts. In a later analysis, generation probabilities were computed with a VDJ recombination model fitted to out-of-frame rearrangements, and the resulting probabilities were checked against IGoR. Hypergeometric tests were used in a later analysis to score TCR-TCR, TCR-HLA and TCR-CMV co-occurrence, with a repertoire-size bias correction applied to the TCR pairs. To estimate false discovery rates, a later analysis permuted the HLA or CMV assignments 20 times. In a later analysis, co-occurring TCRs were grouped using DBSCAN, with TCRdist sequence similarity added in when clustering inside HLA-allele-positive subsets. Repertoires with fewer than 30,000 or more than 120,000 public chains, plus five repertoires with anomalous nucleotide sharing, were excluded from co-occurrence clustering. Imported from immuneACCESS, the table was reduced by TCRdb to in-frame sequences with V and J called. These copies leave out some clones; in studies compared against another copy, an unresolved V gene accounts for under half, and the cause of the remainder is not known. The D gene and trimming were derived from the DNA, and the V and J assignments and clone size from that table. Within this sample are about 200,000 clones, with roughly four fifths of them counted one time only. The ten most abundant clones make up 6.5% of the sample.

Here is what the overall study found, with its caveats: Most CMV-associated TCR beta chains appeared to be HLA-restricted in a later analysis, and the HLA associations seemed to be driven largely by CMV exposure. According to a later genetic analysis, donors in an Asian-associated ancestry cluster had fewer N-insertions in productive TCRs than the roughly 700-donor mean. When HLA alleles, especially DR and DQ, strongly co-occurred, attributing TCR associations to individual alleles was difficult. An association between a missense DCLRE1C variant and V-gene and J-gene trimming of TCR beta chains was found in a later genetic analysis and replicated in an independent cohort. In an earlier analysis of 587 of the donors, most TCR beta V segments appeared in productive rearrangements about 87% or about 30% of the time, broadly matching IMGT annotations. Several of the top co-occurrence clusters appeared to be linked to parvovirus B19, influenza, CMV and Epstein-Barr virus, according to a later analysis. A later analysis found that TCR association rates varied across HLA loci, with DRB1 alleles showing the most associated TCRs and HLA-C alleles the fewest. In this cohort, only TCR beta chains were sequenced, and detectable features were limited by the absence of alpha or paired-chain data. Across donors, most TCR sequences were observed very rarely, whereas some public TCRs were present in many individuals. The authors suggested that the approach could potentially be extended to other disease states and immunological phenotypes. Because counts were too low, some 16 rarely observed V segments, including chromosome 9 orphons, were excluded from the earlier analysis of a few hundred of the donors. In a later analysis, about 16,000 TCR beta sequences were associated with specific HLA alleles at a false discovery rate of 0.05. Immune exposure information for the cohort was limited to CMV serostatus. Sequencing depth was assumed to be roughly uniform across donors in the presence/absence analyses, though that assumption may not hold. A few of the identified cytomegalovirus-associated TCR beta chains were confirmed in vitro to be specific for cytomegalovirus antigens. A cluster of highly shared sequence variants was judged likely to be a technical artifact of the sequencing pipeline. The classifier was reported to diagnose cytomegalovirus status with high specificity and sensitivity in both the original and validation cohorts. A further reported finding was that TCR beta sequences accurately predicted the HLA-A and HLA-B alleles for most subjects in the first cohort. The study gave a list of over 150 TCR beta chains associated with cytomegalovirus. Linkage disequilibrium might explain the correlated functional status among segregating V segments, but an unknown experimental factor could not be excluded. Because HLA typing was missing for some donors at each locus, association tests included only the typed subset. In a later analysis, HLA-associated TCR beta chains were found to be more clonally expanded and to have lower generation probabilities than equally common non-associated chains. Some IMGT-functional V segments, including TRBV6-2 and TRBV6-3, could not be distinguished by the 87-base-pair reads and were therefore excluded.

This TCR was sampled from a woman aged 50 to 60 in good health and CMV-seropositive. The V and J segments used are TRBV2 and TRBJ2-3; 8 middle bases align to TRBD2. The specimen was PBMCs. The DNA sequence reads TGTGCCAGCAGTGTAGGGGTTTTAGCGGGGTACACAGATACGCAGTATTTT. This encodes CASSVGVLAGYTDTQYF.